This is a list of T cell receptor beta chains from one sample in a study of T cell responses to AZD1222 COVID-19 vaccine. Method: immunoSEQ multiplex PCR; TCRdb's copy keeps in-frame clones and lacks some. The profile covers about 96,000 clones, with roughly nine tenths appearing a single time and 1.6% taken by the ten largest. The input for sequencing was peripheral blood, taken on day 0 of AZD1222 vaccination. These receptors were collected from an adult in good health. Each CDR3 is given with its conserved first and last residue. D genes are given only for firm matches. Clone size appears in some rows only: once, few, many, or a class for an expanded clone.

D gene	V gene	J gene	clone size	CDR3 protein	CDR3 DNA
.	TRBV29-1	TRBJ1-1	.	CSVEGRGSKAFF	TGCAGCGTTGAAGGCAGGGGATCCAAAGCTTTCTTT
TRBD1	TRBV28	TRBJ1-5	.	CASSSPDRGYQPQHF	TGTGCCAGCAGTTCCCCGGACAGGGGTTATCAGCCCCAGCATTTT
.	TRBV6-5	TRBJ2-7	.	CASSYSWGRDLYEQYF	TGTGCCAGCAGTTACTCGTGGGGACGTGACCTCTACGAGCAGTACTTC
.	TRBV3-1/TRBV3-2	TRBJ2-2	.	CAGRQGGTGELFF	TGTGCCGGAAGACAGGGAGGCACCGGGGAGCTGTTTTTT
TRBD1	TRBV7-8	TRBJ1-2	once	CASSGIQGSNYGYTF	TGTGCCAGCAGCGGAATACAGGGGAGCAACTATGGCTACACCTTC
.	TRBV29-1	TRBJ1-1	.	CSTIRGVWTEAFF	TGCAGCACCATCCGGGGTGTCTGGACTGAAGCTTTCTTT
.	TRBV7-3	TRBJ1-1	.	CASSTQPSATEAFF	TGTGCCAGCAGCACACAGCCTTCGGCGACTGAAGCTTTCTTT
.	TRBV12-3/TRBV12-4	TRBJ1-6	.	CASTLHNSPLHF	TGTGCCAGCACCCTCCATAATTCACCCCTCCACTTT
.	TRBV5-1	TRBJ2-1	once	CASSPGTNEQFF	TGCGCCAGCAGCCCCGGCACGAATGAGCAGTTCTTC
TRBD1	TRBV29-1	TRBJ2-7	.	CSAAELQGVQYF	TGCAGCGCTGCAGAACTCCAGGGGGTGCAGTACTTC
.	TRBV19	TRBJ1-1	.	CASSTLGRGSNTEAFF	TGTGCCAGTAGTACCCTCGGGAGGGGGTCGAACACTGAAGCTTTCTTT
.	TRBV30	TRBJ1-2	.	CAWSTGTGYTF	TGTGCCTGGAGTACAGGAACTGGCTACACCTTC
.	TRBV3-1/TRBV3-2	TRBJ1-1	.	CASSTGPSNTEAFF	TGTGCCAGCAGCACGGGACCGTCGAACACTGAAGCTTTCTTT
.	TRBV7-3	TRBJ2-2	.	CASSSTTGNLGELFF	TGTGCCAGCAGCTCTACAACAGGGAATCTCGGGGAGCTGTTTTTT
.	TRBV3-1/TRBV3-2	TRBJ2-5	.	CASSQRDWGRGETQYF	TGTGCCAGCAGCCAGAGGGACTGGGGGCGAGGGGAGACCCAGTACTTC
.	TRBV19	TRBJ1-1	.	CASSQSTEAFF	TGTGCCAGTAGTCAAAGCACTGAAGCTTTCTTT
TRBD1	TRBV5-1	TRBJ1-1	.	CASSYLEGANTEAFF	TGCGCCAGCAGCTACCTCGAGGGGGCTAACACTGAAGCTTTCTTT
TRBD2	TRBV18	TRBJ2-7	.	CASSPPNSGTSAYEQYF	TGTGCCAGCTCACCACCGAACTCCGGTACTAGCGCCTACGAGCAGTACTTC
.	TRBV5-1	TRBJ2-1	.	CASSGQGGYYEQFF	TGCGCCAGCAGCGGACAGGGAGGGTATTATGAGCAGTTCTTC
.	TRBV5-1	TRBJ2-7	.	CASSLRQAQSYEQYF	TGCGCCAGCAGCTTGAGGCAGGCCCAGTCCTACGAGCAGTACTTC
.	TRBV28	TRBJ2-6	.	CASRSSGANVLTF	TGTGCCAGCAGATCCTCTGGGGCCAACGTCCTGACTTTC
TRBD1	TRBV10-3	TRBJ1-4	.	CASSTGQGDEKLFF	TGTGCCAGCTCTACGGGACAGGGTGATGAAAAACTGTTTTTT
.	TRBV4-1	TRBJ1-1	few	CASSQERGTEAFF	TGCGCCAGCAGCCAAGAAAGGGGGACTGAAGCTTTCTTT
TRBD1	TRBV7-8	TRBJ2-7	.	CASSLRTGAYEQYF	TGTGCCAGCAGCTTAAGGACAGGGGCCTACGAGCAGTACTTC